A selection of T cell receptor beta chains follows, all from one sample in a study of blood T cells in healthy people across ages. In TCRdb, the 5' RACE reads were re-called with MiXCR into one record per CDR3 protein. The sample consists of roughly 1.7 million distinct CDR3 sequences, about 35% of them appearing once. Sequences were obtained from blood. The receptors shown here come from a woman in her 30s in good health. Both conserved end residues are part of each CDR3. A D gene is named only where the DNA matches it firmly. The listing skips clone size in some rows; elsewhere it reads once, few, many or a size class.

cdr3_nt cdr3_aa d_call clone_size j_call v_call
TGCGCCAGCAGCCAAGATGGATATGGGGACGACGAGCAGTACTTC CASSQDGYGDDEQYF . few TRBJ2-7 TRBV4-1
TGTGCCAGCAGTTTAAGACAACAGGGAGACACTGAAGCTTTCTTT CASSLRQQGDTEAFF . once TRBJ1-1 TRBV27
TGTGCCAGCAGTTTAGAGCAGGGCTCTGGGGCCAACGTCCTGACTTTC CASSLEQGSGANVLTF . many TRBJ2-6 TRBV28
TGCGCCAGCAGCCCGGGGACGGGAGTGAAACTGTTTTTT CASSPGTGVKLFF . . TRBJ1-4 TRBV5-1
TGTGCCAGCAGCCAAACCCGACAGGGCGGCGGCTACACCTTC CASSQTRQGGGYTF TRBD1 few TRBJ1-2 TRBV3-1
TGCGCCAGCAGCTCCCAAGGAACCCAGTACTTC CASSSQGTQYF . many TRBJ2-5 TRBV5-1
TGTGCCAGCAGTAATGCAGGGGCCCTTTCCTACGAGCAGTACTTC CASSNAGALSYEQYF . . TRBJ2-7 TRBV13
TGTGCCAGCAGTTACGGGGACTTCGAGGGGACCCAGTACTTC CASSYGDFEGTQYF . . TRBJ2-5 TRBV6-5
TGCAGTGCCTCGGGGGAGACCAGCATAACAGATACGCAGTATTTT CSASGETSITDTQYF . . TRBJ2-3 TRBV20-1
TGTGCCAGCAGCGCCGCCCCTCTAGGTGGCAATGAGCAGTTCTTC CASSAAPLGGNEQFF . . TRBJ2-1 TRBV9
TGTGCCAGCACCACGGGAGGGTCAAATCAGCCCCAGCATTTT CASTTGGSNQPQHF . few TRBJ1-5 TRBV6-6
TGTGCCAGCAGCGGGGGACTAGTTCGAAATGAGCAGTTCTTC CASSGGLVRNEQFF TRBD2 once TRBJ2-1 TRBV2
TGTGCCAGCAGTCCCCAGCGGGGGGGCGGGGGGTTCTTC CASSPQRGGGGFF TRBD2 few TRBJ2-1 TRBV12-3/TRBV12-4
TGTGCCAGCAGTGAGGGGCCCTACAGGGAGCGGAAACTCGGCGAGCAGTACTTC CASSEGPYRERKLGEQYF . few TRBJ2-7 TRBV2
TGTGCCAGCAGCAAACTCAACAGTGGGCAGGGGGCGCTGGGGCAAGAGACCCAGTACTTC CASSKLNSGQGALGQETQYF TRBD1 few TRBJ2-5 TRBV13
TGTGCCAGCAGCCAAGACCGACAGGGAGGGGAGACCCAGTACTTC CASSQDRQGGETQYF . . TRBJ2-5 TRBV3-1
TGCGCCAGCAGCCAAGTCGGGAGTGGCGCCGGGGAGCTGTTTTTT CASSQVGSGAGELFF . few TRBJ2-2 TRBV4-1
TGCAGTGCTAGAGTGACTAGCGTCAGGGAGCTGTTTTTT CSARVTSVRELFF TRBD2 few TRBJ2-2 TRBV20-1
TGCAGCACCGCGGGACAAAGCTCTGAAGCTTTCTTT CSTAGQSSEAFF . few TRBJ1-1 TRBV29-1
TGTGCCAGCAGCCAAGGTATACTAGCGGGAGGCGAGCAGTACTTC CASSQGILAGGEQYF TRBD2 few TRBJ2-7 TRBV7-6
TGTGCCAGCAGCGCTTTAGGCCCCTACGAGCAGTACTTC CASSALGPYEQYF . . TRBJ2-7 TRBV28
TGCACCAGCAGCCAAGAAGGATCCCATGAGCAGTTCTTC CTSSQEGSHEQFF . . TRBJ2-1 TRBV1
TGTGCCACCAGCAGAGGTCAGGGGGTCTATACTGAAGCTTTCTTT CATSRGQGVYTEAFF TRBD1 . TRBJ1-1 TRBV15
TGTGCCATCAGTGTGGGGGGGGTGAGCGGCTACACCTTC CAISVGGVSGYTF . . TRBJ1-2 TRBV10-3
TGCAACGTTGAAGGACCGCTTACCTATGGCTACACCTTC CNVEGPLTYGYTF . . TRBJ1-2 TRBV29-1
TGCGCCAGCAGCCCGGGACAGGGGGCAGCCTATGGCTACACCTTC CASSPGQGAAYGYTF TRBD1 few TRBJ1-2 TRBV5-1
TGTGCCAGCAGCCAAAATCCAGGGACCCTTTCCGAGCAGTACTTC CASSQNPGTLSEQYF . few TRBJ2-7 TRBV7-3
TGTGCCTGGAGTATGGACCTAGGGGAAAAACTGTTTTTT CAWSMDLGEKLFF . . TRBJ1-4 TRBV30
TGTGCCAGCAGCCCGGACCCGTTAGACCATCAACTAGCCAAAAACATTCGGTACTTC CASSPDPLDHQLAKNIRYF . . TRBJ2-4 TRBV9
TGCAGTGCTAGAGATAAGGGGACAGCCTATGGCTACACCTTC CSARDKGTAYGYTF TRBD1 few TRBJ1-2 TRBV20-1
TGCAGTGCCAAGGACAGGGGGTACGGCTACACCTTC CSAKDRGYGYTF TRBD1 . TRBJ1-2 TRBV20-1
TGTGCCAGCAGCTCTACCGGGACTAGCGACTACGAGCAGTACTTC CASSSTGTSDYEQYF TRBD2 few TRBJ2-7 TRBV13
TGCGCCAGCAGCGCGTTAGCGGGAGTCACCTACAATGAGCAGTTCTTC CASSALAGVTYNEQFF TRBD2 . TRBJ2-1 TRBV5-1
TGTGCCAGCAGCCAAGATAGTCGATCGGGAGTGAAGACCCAGTACTTC CASSQDSRSGVKTQYF . many TRBJ2-5 TRBV4-2
TGCGCCAGCGGAACACAGGGTAACAATCAGCCCCAGCATTTT CASGTQGNNQPQHF . few TRBJ1-5 TRBV10-2
TGTGCCAGCAGTGGACTAGCGGGGGATCGGCAAGAGACCCAGTACTTC CASSGLAGDRQETQYF TRBD2 . TRBJ2-5 TRBV2
TGTGCCACCAGCAGAGATCCCCCGACTAGCGGGAGAAAGTTGCGGGGTGAGCAGTTCTTC CATSRDPPTSGRKLRGEQFF TRBD2 few TRBJ2-1 TRBV15
TGTGCCAGCAGTGAAGGAGGTAGTTCCGATGAGCAGTTCTTC CASSEGGSSDEQFF . . TRBJ2-1 TRBV6-4
TGTGCCAGCAGCCAATGGACAGGGGAGGGCGAGCAGTACTTC CASSQWTGEGEQYF TRBD1 . TRBJ2-7 TRBV6-6
TGTGCCAGCAGCGAAAGCCGACTAGCGTTCAACACCGGGGAGCTGTTTTTT CASSESRLAFNTGELFF TRBD2 few TRBJ2-2 TRBV7-9
TGTGCCAGCAGCTTCGGACTAGCGGGAGGATCAGAGACCCAGTACTTC CASSFGLAGGSETQYF TRBD2 many TRBJ2-5 TRBV7-3
TGTGCCAGCACCTCACGAACGGGCCAGCCCCAGCATTTT CASTSRTGQPQHF . . TRBJ1-5 TRBV28
TGTGCCACCAGTGATGGACCTAACTATGGCTACACCTTC CATSDGPNYGYTF . many TRBJ1-2 TRBV24-1
TGTGCCAGCTGCCTCGGAGGCACAGGTACGCAGTATTTT CASCLGGTGTQYF . . TRBJ2-3 TRBV12-3/TRBV12-4
TGTGCCAGCAGTTACTGGTTGGGGTCGAACGGCTACACCTTC CASSYWLGSNGYTF . few TRBJ1-2 TRBV6-2/TRBV6-3
TGTGCCAGCAGTCGAGGGGAACAGGGGCACACTGAAGCTTTCTTT CASSRGEQGHTEAFF TRBD1 . TRBJ1-1 TRBV6-6
TGTGCCAGCAGCTTAGATCTGGCCAGCGGGATCTACAATGAGCAGTACTTC CASSLDLASGIYNEQYF TRBD2 . TRBJ2-7 TRBV13
TGTGCCAGCTCACCAGGACGGACCATCTATGGCTACACCTTC CASSPGRTIYGYTF . . TRBJ1-2 TRBV18
TGTGCCAGCAGCTCGACAGGGGCTGGCACAGATACGCAGTATTTT CASSSTGAGTDTQYF TRBD1 few TRBJ2-3 TRBV5-4
TGCGCCAGCAAACGGAATAATTCACCCCTCCACTTT CASKRNNSPLHF . few TRBJ1-6 TRBV5-1
TGCGCCAGCAGCTTTATAGCGGGAAGCACAGATACGCAGTATTTT CASSFIAGSTDTQYF TRBD2 few TRBJ2-3 TRBV5-1
TGTGCCAGCAGCCGAGACTACGAGCAGTACTTC CASSRDYEQYF . many TRBJ2-7 TRBV28
TGCAGTGCTAGGGTTTCTTGGGATACCGGGGAGCTGTTTTTT CSARVSWDTGELFF . . TRBJ2-2 TRBV20-1